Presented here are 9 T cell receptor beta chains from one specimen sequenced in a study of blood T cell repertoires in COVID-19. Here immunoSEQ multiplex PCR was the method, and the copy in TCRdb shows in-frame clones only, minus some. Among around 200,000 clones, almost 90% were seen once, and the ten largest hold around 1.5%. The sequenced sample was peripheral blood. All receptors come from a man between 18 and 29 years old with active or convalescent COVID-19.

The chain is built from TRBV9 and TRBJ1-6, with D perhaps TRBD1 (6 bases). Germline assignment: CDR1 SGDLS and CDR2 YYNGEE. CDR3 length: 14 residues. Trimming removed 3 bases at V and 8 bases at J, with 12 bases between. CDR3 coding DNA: TGTGCCAGCAGCGCTGGGGGGGGCTATTCACCCCTCCACTTT. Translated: CASSAGGGYSPLHF.

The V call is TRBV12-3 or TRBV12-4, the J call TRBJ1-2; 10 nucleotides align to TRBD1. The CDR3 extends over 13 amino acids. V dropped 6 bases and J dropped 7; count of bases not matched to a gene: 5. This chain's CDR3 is CASSLTGGSGYTF. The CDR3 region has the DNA TGTGCCAGCAGCCTGACAGGGGGCTCTGGCTACACCTTC.

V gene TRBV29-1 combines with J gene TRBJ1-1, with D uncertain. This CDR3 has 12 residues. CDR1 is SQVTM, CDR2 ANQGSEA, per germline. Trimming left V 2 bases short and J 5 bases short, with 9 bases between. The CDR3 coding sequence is TGCAGCGTTGAAATGACGGGGACTGAAGCTTTCTTT. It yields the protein CSVEMTGTEAFF.

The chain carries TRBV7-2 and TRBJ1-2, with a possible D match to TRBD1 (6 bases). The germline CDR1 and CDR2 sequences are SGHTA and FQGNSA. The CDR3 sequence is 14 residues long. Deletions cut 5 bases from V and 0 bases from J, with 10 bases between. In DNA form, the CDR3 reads TGTGCCAGCAGCACCAGGGGTTCTAACTATGGCTACACCTTC. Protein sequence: CASSTRGSNYGYTF.

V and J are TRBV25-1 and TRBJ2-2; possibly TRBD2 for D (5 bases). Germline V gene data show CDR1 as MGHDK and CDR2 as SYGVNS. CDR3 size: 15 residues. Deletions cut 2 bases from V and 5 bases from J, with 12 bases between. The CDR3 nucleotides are TGTGCCAGCAGTGAACCCGGGGTAGGGACCGGGGAGCTGTTTTTT. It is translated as CASSEPGVGTGELFF. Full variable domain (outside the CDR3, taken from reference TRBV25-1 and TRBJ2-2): EADIYQTPRYLVIGTGKKITLECSQTMGHDKMYWYQQDPGMELHLIHYSYGVNSTEKGDLSSESTVSRIRTEHFPLTLESARPSHTSQYLCASSEPGVGTGELFFGEGSRLTVL.

The CDR3 reads CASSASGGQETQYF. The CDR3 region has the DNA TGCGCCAGCAGCGCTAGCGGGGGGCAAGAGACCCAGTACTTC. This rearrangement joins TRBV5-1 to TRBJ2-5, with 11 bases fitting TRBD2. With V trimmed by 4 bases and J by 2 bases, 1 base remained unmatched. The CDR3 loop spans 14 amino acids. CDR1 is SGHRS, CDR2 YFSETQ, per germline.

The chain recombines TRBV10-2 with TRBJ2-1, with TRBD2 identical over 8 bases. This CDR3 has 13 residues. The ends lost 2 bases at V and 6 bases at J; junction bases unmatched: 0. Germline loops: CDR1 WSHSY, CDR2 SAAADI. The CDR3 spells CASSEGLANEQFF. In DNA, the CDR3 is TGCGCCAGCAGTGAGGGACTAGCCAATGAGCAGTTCTTC.

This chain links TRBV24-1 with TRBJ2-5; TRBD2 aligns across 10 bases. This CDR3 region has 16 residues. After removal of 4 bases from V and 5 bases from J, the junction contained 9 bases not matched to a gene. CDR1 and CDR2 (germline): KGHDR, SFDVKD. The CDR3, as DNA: TGTGCCACCAGTGAACTAAATAGCGGGGGGTTTGAGACCCAGTACTTC. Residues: CATSELNSGGFETQYF.

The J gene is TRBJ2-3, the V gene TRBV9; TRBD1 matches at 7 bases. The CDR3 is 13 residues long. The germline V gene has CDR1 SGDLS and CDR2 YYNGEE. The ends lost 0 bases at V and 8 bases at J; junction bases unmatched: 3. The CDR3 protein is CASSVEGAVTQYF. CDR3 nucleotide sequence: TGTGCCAGCAGCGTAGAGGGGGCCGTTACGCAGTATTTT.